The following is a T cell receptor beta chain sequence with its context. TCRdb's table, derived via immunoSEQ multiplex PCR, lists solely in-frame clones and lacks some. The sample lists 80,000 to 100,000 clones; about 78% were seen once. The data stem from a study of blood T cell repertoires in COVID-19. Per germline, CDR1 KGHSH and CDR2 LQKENI. V was shortened by 6 bases and J by 1 base, with 15 bases between the two germline ends. The CDR3 totals 15 residues. Material for sequencing was peripheral blood. This clonotype was obtained from a man aged 50-59 years who had recovered from COVID-19. This sequence joins TRBV18 and TRBJ1-1; maybe TRBD1 (5 bases). Here the CDR3 reads CASSLTGVGNTEAFF. CDR3 DNA sequence: TGTGCCAGCTCGCTTACAGGCGTAGGGAACACTGAAGCTTTCTTT.